The clone carrying this T cell receptor (beta chain) was recorded a few times. Its antigen is still unknown. This sample is part of a study of beta chain features in type 1 diabetes. Findings of the study overall: Researchers report that Type 1 diabetes patients had moderately but significantly shorter TCRB CDR3s across all four CD4+ subsets.

CD4+ cells of the naive, central memory, regulatory and stem cell-like memory types were sorted via CD45RO/CCR7/CD25/CD127/CD95/CD27. Over 95% purity was reached by all sorted populations. The V gene's germline CDR1 is SGHTA and CDR2 FQGNSA. The CDR3 spans 14 residues. V was pared by 5 bases and J by 8 bases, with 16 bases between. The investigators reverse transcribed all of the isolated RNA, so they sequenced expressed TCRB transcripts. Here immunoSEQ multiplex PCR was the method, and the copy in TCRdb shows in-frame clones only, minus some. The data hold about 360,000 clones, with 10% to 15% observed a single time.

The chain has TRBV7-2 and TRBJ2-1, with D perhaps matching TRBD2 (5 bases). Sequencing was done on a sample of naive CD4+ T cells from blood. The clonotype originates from a young woman with type 1 diabetes. The CDR3 DNA reads TGTGCCAGCAGCCGGCGGACTGGGGTCGATGAGCAGTTCTTC. Translation: CASSRRTGVDEQFF.